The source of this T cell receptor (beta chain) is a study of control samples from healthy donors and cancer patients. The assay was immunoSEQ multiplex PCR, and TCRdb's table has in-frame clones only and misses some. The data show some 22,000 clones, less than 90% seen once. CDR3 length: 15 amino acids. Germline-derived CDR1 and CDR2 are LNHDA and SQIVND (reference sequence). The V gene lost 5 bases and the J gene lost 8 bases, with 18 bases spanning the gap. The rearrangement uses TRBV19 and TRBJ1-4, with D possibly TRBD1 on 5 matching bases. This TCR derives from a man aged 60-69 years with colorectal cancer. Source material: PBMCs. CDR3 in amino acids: CASSRLGQGDEKLFF. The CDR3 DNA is TGTGCCAGTAGTCGCCTGGGGCAGGGCGACGAAAAACTGTTTTTT. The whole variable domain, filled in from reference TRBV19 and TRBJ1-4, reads DGGITQSPKYLFRKEGQNVTLSCEQNLNHDAMYWYRQDPGQGLRLIYYSQIVNDFQKGDIAEGYSVSREKKESFPLTVTSAQKNPTAFYLCASSRLGQGDEKLFFGSGTQLSVL.